The rows below give T cell receptor beta chains drawn from one sample of a study of PD-1 blockade in classical Hodgkin lymphoma. Profiled with immunoSEQ multiplex PCR; TCRdb holds only in-frame clones, not every one. The sample yields approximately 60,000 clones, 90% seen once. The sequenced sample was peripheral blood mononuclear cells (PBMCs), obtained at baseline. Source of these receptors: a human donor with classical Hodgkin lymphoma. CDR3s include the opening cysteine and the closing phenylalanine or tryptophan. The D gene is left open where the match is weak. Rows give clone size only sometimes, using once, few, many, or a class for an expanded clone.

j_call,d_call,clone_size,v_call,cdr3_nt,cdr3_aa
TRBJ1-2,-,-,TRBV4-1,TGCGCCAGCAGCCAGGGGTTTGACACCAACTATGGCTACACCTTC,CASSQGFDTNYGYTF
TRBJ1-2,TRBD1,-,TRBV5-1,TGCGCCAGCAGCTTGGGGACAGGAGAAAATGGCTACACCTTC,CASSLGTGENGYTF
TRBJ2-3,TRBD2,-,TRBV13,TGTGCCAGCAGCTGGGCTAGCGGGGGGCCGACAGATACGCAGTATTTT,CASSWASGGPTDTQYF
TRBJ2-2,-,-,TRBV10-3,TGTGCCATCAGTGAGTCGGGCTCCACCGGGGAGCTGTTTTTT,CAISESGSTGELFF
TRBJ2-2,-,-,TRBV5-4,TGTGCCAGCAGGGAGGGGGGGATGACCGGGGAGCTGTTTTTT,CASREGGMTGELFF
TRBJ1-1,-,-,TRBV5-1,TGCGCCCGCTCCTCTACCGAGAGAAAGCCGTTTGAAGCTTTCTTT,CARSSTERKPFEAFF
TRBJ2-7,-,-,TRBV9,TGTGCCAGCAGCGCAGGCTACCCTAGCTCCTACGAGCAGTACTTC,CASSAGYPSSYEQYF
TRBJ2-7,-,-,TRBV30,TGTGCCTGGGGGAGTACTGGGGCGGCCTACGAGCAGTACTTC,CAWGSTGAAYEQYF
TRBJ1-6,-,-,TRBV11-3,TGTGCCAGCAGCTTAGAAACAGATTCACCCCTCCACTTT,CASSLETDSPLHF
TRBJ1-4,-,-,TRBV5-1,TGCGCCAGCAGCTTATCCAGGCCTAATGAAAAACTGTTTTTT,CASSLSRPNEKLFF
TRBJ1-4,TRBD1,-,TRBV7-8,TGTGCCAGCAGCCTCGGGACAGGAGGGGCGGGTAATGAAAAACTGTTTTTT,CASSLGTGGAGNEKLFF
TRBJ2-7,-,-,TRBV6-1,TGTGCCAGCACGGGCAGGGGCTTAAACTTCGAGCAGTACTTC,CASTGRGLNFEQYF
TRBJ2-3,-,-,TRBV13,TGTGCCAGCAGCTTAGGTGGGGGTCATGCCGCAGATACGCAGTATTTT,CASSLGGGHAADTQYF
TRBJ2-3,TRBD1,-,TRBV5-1,TGCGCCAGCAGCTCCCGGGGGCAGGGGGCAATAGATACGCAGTATTTT,CASSSRGQGAIDTQYF
TRBJ2-2,-,-,TRBV5-4,TGTGCCAGCAGCCCCGGACTGGGCGGGGAGCTGTTTTTT,CASSPGLGGELFF
TRBJ1-6,-,-,TRBV28,TGTGCCAGCAGTTTGACAGGCGCCCCTTCACCCCTCCACTTT,CASSLTGAPSPLHF
TRBJ1-2,TRBD1,-,TRBV2,TGTGCCAGCAAGCCACAGGGGAACTATGGCTACACCTTC,CASKPQGNYGYTF
TRBJ2-7,-,-,TRBV5-1,TGCGCCAGCAGCCGGGACACCTTGGAAGAGCAGTACTTC,CASSRDTLEEQYF
TRBJ1-5,-,-,TRBV6-4,TGTGCCAGCCAGCTAGGGATCAATCAGCCCCAGCATTTT,CASQLGINQPQHF
TRBJ2-3,-,-,TRBV27,TGTGCCAGCAGTCCCCTAGGAGGCACAGATACGCAGTATTTT,CASSPLGGTDTQYF
TRBJ1-6,TRBD1,-,TRBV5-1,TGCGCCAGCCACGACAGGGTATCACCCCTCCACTTT,CASHDRVSPLHF
TRBJ2-1,-,-,TRBV5-5,TGTGCCAGCAGCCCAAGGACCCCTTCGGAAGGCAATGAGCAGTTCTTC,CASSPRTPSEGNEQFF
TRBJ2-7,TRBD1,-,TRBV28,TGTGCCAGCAGTTTCGGACAGGGGGCTGGCGAGCAGTACTTC,CASSFGQGAGEQYF
TRBJ2-1,TRBD2,once,TRBV5-1,TGCGCCAGCAGCAGGGTCGGACTAGCGGGAAGGAATGAGCAGTTCTTC,CASSRVGLAGRNEQFF
TRBJ2-7,TRBD2,-,TRBV2,TGTGCCAGCAAAAGCGGGGCTCATTACGAGCAGTACTTC,CASKSGAHYEQYF
TRBJ1-2,-,-,TRBV14,TGTGCCAGCAGCCAAGCATGGGGTTATGGCTACACCTTC,CASSQAWGYGYTF
TRBJ1-5,-,-,TRBV15,TGTGCCACCAGCAGTAGCGACAGTCAGCCCCAGCATTTT,CATSSSDSQPQHF
TRBJ2-5,-,once,TRBV13,TGTGCCAGCAGCCCGCCACGTCGGGAGACCCAGTACTTC,CASSPPRRETQYF
TRBJ2-3,-,few,TRBV20-1,TGCAGTGCTAGTTCCGGTACGCAGTATTTT,CSASSGTQYF
TRBJ2-1,-,-,TRBV18,TGTGCCAGCTCACGGAACGGACGGTTCGCTGAGCAGTTCTTC,CASSRNGRFAEQFF
TRBJ1-2,TRBD1,-,TRBV27,TGTGCCAGCAGTTTATTTCAGGGGGCAAATGGCTACACCTTC,CASSLFQGANGYTF
TRBJ1-3,-,-,TRBV5-1,TGCGCCAGCAGCTTGGGGACGGCGGACTCTGGAAACACCATATATTTT,CASSLGTADSGNTIYF
TRBJ2-1,TRBD2,-,TRBV2,TGTGCCAGCAGGTCCCTCTGGGCTAGCGGGAGGGTTGAAAATGAGCAGTTCTTC,CASRSLWASGRVENEQFF
TRBJ2-7,-,-,TRBV2,TGTGCCAGCAGGGAGCGCATCCGGGAAACCTACGAGCAGTACTTC,CASRERIRETYEQYF
TRBJ2-7,TRBD2,-,TRBV19,TGTGCCAGTAGTATAGTCCTAGCGGAGATCTACGAGCAGTACTTC,CASSIVLAEIYEQYF
TRBJ1-5,TRBD1,-,TRBV11-2,TGTGCCAGCAGCTTAAGGGGACAGAGCAATCAGCCCCAGCATTTT,CASSLRGQSNQPQHF
TRBJ2-4,-,-,TRBV11-2,TGTGCCAGCAGTTTTGGTCCCACCGTAGCCAAAAACATTCAGTACTTC,CASSFGPTVAKNIQYF
TRBJ1-2,TRBD1,-,TRBV10-3,TGTGCCATCAGCCGGGACAGGGTAAACTATGGCTACACCTTC,CAISRDRVNYGYTF
TRBJ2-7,TRBD1,-,TRBV7-9,TGTGCCAGCAGCTTAGTAGGGACAGACTACGAGCAGTACTTC,CASSLVGTDYEQYF
TRBJ1-6,-,-,TRBV5-5,TGTGCCAGCAGCCCACACGACGCAGGAGGATATTCACCCCTCCACTTT,CASSPHDAGGYSPLHF
TRBJ2-3,-,-,TRBV10-1,TGCGCCAGCAGTGATTGGACGGAGGATACGCAGTATTTT,CASSDWTEDTQYF